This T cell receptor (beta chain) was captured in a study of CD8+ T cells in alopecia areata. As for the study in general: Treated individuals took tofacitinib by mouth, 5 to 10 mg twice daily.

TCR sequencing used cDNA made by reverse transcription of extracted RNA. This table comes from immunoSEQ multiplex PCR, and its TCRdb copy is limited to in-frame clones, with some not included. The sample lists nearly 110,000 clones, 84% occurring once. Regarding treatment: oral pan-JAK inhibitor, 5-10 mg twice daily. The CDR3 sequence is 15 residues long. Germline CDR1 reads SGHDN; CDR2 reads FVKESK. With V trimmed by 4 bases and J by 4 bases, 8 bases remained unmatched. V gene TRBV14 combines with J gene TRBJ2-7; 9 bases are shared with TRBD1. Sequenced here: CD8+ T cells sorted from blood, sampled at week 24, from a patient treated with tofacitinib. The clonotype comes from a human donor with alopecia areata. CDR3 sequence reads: CASSRRQGELYEQYF. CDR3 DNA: TGTGCCAGCAGCCGCAGACAGGGGGAACTATACGAGCAGTACTTC.